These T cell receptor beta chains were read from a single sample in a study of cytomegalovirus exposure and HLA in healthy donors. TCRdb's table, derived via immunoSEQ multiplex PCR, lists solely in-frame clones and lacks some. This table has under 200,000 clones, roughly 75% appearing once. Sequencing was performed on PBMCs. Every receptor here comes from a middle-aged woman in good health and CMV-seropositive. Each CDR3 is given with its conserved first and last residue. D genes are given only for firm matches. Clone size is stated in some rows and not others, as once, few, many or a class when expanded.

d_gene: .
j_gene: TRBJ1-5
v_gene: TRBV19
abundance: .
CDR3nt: TGTGCCAGTAGCCCCAAAGCCATGGTCGGCAATCAGCCCCAGCATTTT
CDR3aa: CASSPKAMVGNQPQHF

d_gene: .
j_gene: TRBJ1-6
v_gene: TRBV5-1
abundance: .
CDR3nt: TGCGCCAGCAGCTTGGCCGAGGATTCACCCCTCCACTTT
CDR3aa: CASSLAEDSPLHF

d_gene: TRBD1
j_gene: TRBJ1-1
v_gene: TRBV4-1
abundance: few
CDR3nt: TGCGCCAGCACACCGGGACAGGGGTGGGGACACACTGAAGCTTTCTTT
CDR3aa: CASTPGQGWGHTEAFF

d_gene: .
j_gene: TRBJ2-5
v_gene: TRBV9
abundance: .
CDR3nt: TGTGCCAGCAGCGTAGGGACAGTTGGGGAGACCCAGTACTTC
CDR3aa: CASSVGTVGETQYF

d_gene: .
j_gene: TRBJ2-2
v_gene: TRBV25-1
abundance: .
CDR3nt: TGTGCCAGCAGTGAATCCCCGCAAACGGGAGAGGTCGGGGAGCTGTTTTTT
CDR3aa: CASSESPQTGEVGELFF

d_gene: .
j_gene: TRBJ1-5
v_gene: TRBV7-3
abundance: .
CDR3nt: TGTGCCAGCAGCTTAGAGCGCCCCGAAATGAAGAGGGTAGAGGTCGATCAGCCCCAGCATTTT
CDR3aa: CASSLERPEMKRVEVDQPQHF

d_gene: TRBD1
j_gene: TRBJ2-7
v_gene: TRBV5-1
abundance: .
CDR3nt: TGCGCCAGCAGCTCCACGGGACAGCTATTCTCCTACGAGCAGTACTTC
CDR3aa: CASSSTGQLFSYEQYF

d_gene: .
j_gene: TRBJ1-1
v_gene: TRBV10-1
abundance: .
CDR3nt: TGCGCCAGCAGTGAGTCGGGTACAGGTCTTTCTGAAGCTTTCTTT
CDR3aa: CASSESGTGLSEAFF

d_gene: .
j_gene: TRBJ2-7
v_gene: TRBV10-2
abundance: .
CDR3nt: TGCGCCAGCAGTGGAGAGGAGCAGTACTTC
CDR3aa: CASSGEEQYF

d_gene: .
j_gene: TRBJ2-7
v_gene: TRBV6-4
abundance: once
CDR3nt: TGTGCCAGGGTACAAAGATACGAGCAGTACTTC
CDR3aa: CARVQRYEQYF

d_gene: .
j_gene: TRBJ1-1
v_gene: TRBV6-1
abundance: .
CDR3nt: TGTGCCAGCAGTCACAAACAGAGGAACACTGAAGCTTTCTTT
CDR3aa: CASSHKQRNTEAFF

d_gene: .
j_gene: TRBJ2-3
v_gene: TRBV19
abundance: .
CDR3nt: TGTGCCAGTAGTTCGGACTCAAGCACAGATACGCAGTATTTT
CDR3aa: CASSSDSSTDTQYF

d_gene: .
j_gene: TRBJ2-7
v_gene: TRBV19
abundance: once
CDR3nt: TGTGCCAGTAGTATAGATCACGGGAGTGCTTCCTACGAGCAGTACTTC
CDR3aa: CASSIDHGSASYEQYF

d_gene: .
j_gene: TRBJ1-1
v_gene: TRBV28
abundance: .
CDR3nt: TGTGCCAGCAGTTTTAGTCAGGGGCGAAACACTGAAGCTTTCTTT
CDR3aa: CASSFSQGRNTEAFF

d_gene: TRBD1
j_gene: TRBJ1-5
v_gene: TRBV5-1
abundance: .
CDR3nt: TGCGCCAGCAGCTTGCCCCTCAGGGGGCGAGGTAGCAATCAGCCCCAGCATTTT
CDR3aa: CASSLPLRGRGSNQPQHF

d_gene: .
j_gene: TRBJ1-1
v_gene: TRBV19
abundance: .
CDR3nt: TGTGCCAGTAGAGGGGTCGGGGGGAACACTGAAGCTTTCTTT
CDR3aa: CASRGVGGNTEAFF

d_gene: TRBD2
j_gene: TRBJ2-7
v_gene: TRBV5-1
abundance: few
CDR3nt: TGCGCCAGCAGCCGGGCTGGCGGGGGACGCGAGCAGTACTTC
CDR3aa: CASSRAGGGREQYF

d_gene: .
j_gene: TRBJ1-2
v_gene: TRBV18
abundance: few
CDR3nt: TGTGCCAGCTCACCGGGGACTGTGCCATTGCATGGCTACACCTTC
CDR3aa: CASSPGTVPLHGYTF

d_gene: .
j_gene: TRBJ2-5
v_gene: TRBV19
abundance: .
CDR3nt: TGTGCCAGTAGTTTCGGTTTTCGAGAGACCCAGTACTTC
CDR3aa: CASSFGFRETQYF

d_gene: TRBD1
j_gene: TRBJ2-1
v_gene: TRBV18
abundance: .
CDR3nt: TGTGCCAGCTCACCGGACAGGGGTACGGGAGGAGAGTTCTTC
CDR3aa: CASSPDRGTGGEFF

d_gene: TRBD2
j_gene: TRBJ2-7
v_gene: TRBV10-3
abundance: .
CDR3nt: TGTGCCATCAGCTCTGGGACTAGCGCAACCTACGAGCAGTACTTC
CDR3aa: CAISSGTSATYEQYF

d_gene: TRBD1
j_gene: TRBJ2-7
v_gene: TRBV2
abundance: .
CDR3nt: TGTGCCAGCACTCGAGACAGGGGTAGCGACGAGCAGTACTTC
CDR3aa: CASTRDRGSDEQYF

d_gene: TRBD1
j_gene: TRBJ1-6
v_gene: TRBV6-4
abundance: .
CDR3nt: TGCCCTAATATGGCGGGACAGGATAATTCACCCCTCCACTTT
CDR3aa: CPNMAGQDNSPLHF

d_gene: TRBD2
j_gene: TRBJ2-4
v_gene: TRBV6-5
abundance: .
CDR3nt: TGTGCCAGCCGGGGGGGAAACAGTGGGAAAAACATTCAGTACTTC
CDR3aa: CASRGGNSGKNIQYF

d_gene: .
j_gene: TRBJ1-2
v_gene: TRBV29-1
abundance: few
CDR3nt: TGCAGCGCCCGGACAGATCATGTCTATGGCTACACCTTC
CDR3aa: CSARTDHVYGYTF

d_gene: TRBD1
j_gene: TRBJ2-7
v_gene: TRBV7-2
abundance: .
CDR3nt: TGTGCCAGCAGCTGGGACAGGGAGGGCGAGCAGTACTTC
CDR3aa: CASSWDREGEQYF

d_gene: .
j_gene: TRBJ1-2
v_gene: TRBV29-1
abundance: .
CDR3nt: TGCAGCGTTGACAGGGTCCCTATGGGCTACACCTTC
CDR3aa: CSVDRVPMGYTF

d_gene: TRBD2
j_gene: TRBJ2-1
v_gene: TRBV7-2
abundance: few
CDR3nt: TGTGCCAGCAGCCCCGGACTAGCGGGAGTTTATTCCTACAATGAGCAGTTCTTC
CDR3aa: CASSPGLAGVYSYNEQFF

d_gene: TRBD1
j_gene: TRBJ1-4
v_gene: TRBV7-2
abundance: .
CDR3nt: TGTGCCAGCAGCAAGGACAGGCGTAATGAAAAACTGTTTTTT
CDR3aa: CASSKDRRNEKLFF

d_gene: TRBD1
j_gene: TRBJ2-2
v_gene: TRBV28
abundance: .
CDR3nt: TGTGCCAGCAGTTCGCTCTCGGGGACAGGGAGGCCCGGGGAGCTGTTTTTT
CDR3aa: CASSSLSGTGRPGELFF

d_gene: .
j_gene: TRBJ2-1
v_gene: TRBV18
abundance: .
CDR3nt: TGTGCCAGCTCACCTTCCGGACAGAACAATGAGCAGTTCTTC
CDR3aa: CASSPSGQNNEQFF

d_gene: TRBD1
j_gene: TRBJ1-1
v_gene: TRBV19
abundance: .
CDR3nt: TGTGCCAGTAGTATTCTGACAGGGGGCAAGGACACTGAAGCTTTCTTT
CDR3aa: CASSILTGGKDTEAFF